The subject of this entry is one TCR beta chain. Its antigen is not identified. The data stem from a study of T cells after yellow fever vaccination. Overall study results and limits: Detected again after the booster were most primary-vaccination clones, at 95% to 98% CD4 and 88% CD8. Weaker, the secondary response had a peak occurring faster, on day 5 versus 15.

Template switching with 5'RACE generated the TCR cDNA and added a universal primer site and UMIs. Each CDR3 protein is one row after TCRdb ran MiXCR on the 5' RACE reads. The table records about 580,000 distinct CDR3 sequences, about 17% of them present only once. The clonotype comes from a man in his late teens or twenties who received the YFV17D yellow fever vaccine. The source was PBMCs, collected about 5 days after the first yellow fever vaccination.

In nucleotides, the CDR3 is TGCGCCAGCAGCTTGACGTTGGACAGAGCCTACAATGAGCAGTTCTTC. It specifies CASSLTLDRAYNEQFF. V gene TRBV5-1 combines with J gene TRBJ2-1; D possibly corresponds to TRBD1 (6 bases). V lost 1 base and J lost 2, with 13 bases in between. The CDR3 spans 16 residues. CDR1 is SGHRS and CDR2 is YFSETQ in the germline V gene.